This passage covers 32 T cell receptor beta chains from one sample sequenced in a study of cytomegalovirus exposure and HLA in healthy donors. Primers included in the PCR were 60 Vbeta and 13 Jbeta primers. Assay used: immunoSEQ multiplex PCR; TCRdb lists only in-frame clones, some missing. The sample has tens of thousands of clones. Input material: PBMCs. These receptors were collected from a man aged 40-55 years in good health and CMV-seropositive.

The V call is TRBV11-2, the J call TRBJ1-5, with a possible D match to TRBD1 (5 bases). The CDR3 runs 15 residues. The V and J ends lost 3 bases and 2 bases respectively, with 11 bases between them. CDR1 is SGHAT and CDR2 is FQNNGV in the germline V gene. As DNA, the CDR3 is TGTGCCAGCAGCTTCAGTGGAGGGGGCAATCAGCCCCAGCATTTT. It yields the protein CASSFSGGGNQPQHF.

This chain connects TRBV27 to TRBJ2-3; the match to TRBD2 covers 9 bases. The CDR3 loop spans 16 amino acids. Germline loops: CDR1 MNHEY, CDR2 SMNVEV (reference sequence). V was clipped by 0 bases and J by 6 bases; unmatched bases: 7. CDR3 sequence: CASSLSGGRVRDTQYF. In DNA, the CDR3 is TGTGCCAGCAGTTTATCCGGCGGGAGGGTCCGGGATACGCAGTATTTT.

The chain is built from TRBV27 and TRBJ1-5; 7 nucleotides match TRBD1. Unmatched junction bases numbered 7, after V lost 4 bases and J lost 7 bases. CDR3 length: 14 residues. Germline values: CDR1 MNHEY, CDR2 SMNVEV (reference sequence). The CDR3 loop is CASSSQGVGQPQHF. CDR3 nucleotides: TGTGCCAGCAGTTCTCAGGGGGTCGGGCAGCCCCAGCATTTT.

The V call is TRBV4-3, the J call TRBJ2-3, with no clear D. This CDR3 has 16 amino acids. Germline V lookup: CDR1 LGHNA, CDR2 YSLEER. V lost 0 bases and J lost 2, with 12 bases in between. This chain's CDR3 is CASSQDLARSTDTQYF. The DNA for the CDR3 is TGCGCCAGCAGCCAAGATCTGGCCAGGTCCACAGATACGCAGTATTTT.

The chain recombines TRBV28 with TRBJ1-5, with 8 bases matching TRBD1. V lost 6 bases and J lost 0; bases outside the gene matches: 4. Looked up from germline, CDR1 is MDHEN and CDR2 is SYDVKM. The CDR3 has 15 residues. The CDR3: CASSLGQDSNQPQHF. CDR3 nucleotide sequence: TGTGCCAGCAGCTTGGGACAGGATAGCAATCAGCCCCAGCATTTT.

This chain uses TRBV29-1 with TRBJ1-2, with 7 positions matching TRBD1. Germline lookup yields CDR1 SQVTM and CDR2 ANQGSEA. J lost 5 bases, V lost 1 base, and 10 bases had no gene match. This CDR3 spans 15 amino acids. CDR3 residues: CSVEVIRDSGYGYTF. CDR3 coding DNA: TGCAGCGTTGAAGTAATCCGGGACAGCGGATATGGCTACACCTTC.

This chain connects TRBV15 to TRBJ2-1; 11 bases align to TRBD2. V lost 6 bases to trimming and J lost 8 bases; unmatched junction nucleotides: 12. This CDR3 is built from 16 residues. Germline V gene lookup returns CDR1 LNHNV and CDR2 YYDKDF (reference sequence). As DNA, the CDR3 is TGTGCCACCAGTAATGCACGGGGGACTAGCGGAGATGAGCAGTTCTTC. Translation gives CATSNARGTSGDEQFF. The full variable domain, its missing parts supplied by reference TRBV15 and TRBJ2-1, is DAMVIQNPRYQVTQFGKPVTLSCSQTLNHNVMYWYQQKSSQAPKLLFHYYDKDFNNEADTPDNFQSRRPNTSFCFLDIRSPGLGDTAMYLCATSNARGTSGDEQFFGPGTRLTVL.

The chain links TRBV5-1 to TRBJ2-2; 7 bases map to TRBD1. The CDR3 is 13 amino acids. CDR1 and CDR2 (germline): SGHRS, YFSETQ. Unmatched junction bases numbered 2, after V lost 4 bases and J lost 5 bases. CDR3 sequence reads: CASSIQGTGELFF. The CDR3 coding sequence is TGCGCCAGCAGCATACAGGGGACCGGGGAGCTGTTTTTT.

The V call is TRBV6-5, the J call TRBJ1-4, with a possible D match to TRBD1 (6 bases). This CDR3 contains 14 residues. Germline V gene data show CDR1 as MNHEY and CDR2 as SVGAGI. Trimming removed 5 bases from V and 7 bases from J, with 14 bases in between. The CDR3 bases are TGTGCCAGCAGTCGCCGAGGGGGAATTGAAAAACTGTTTTTT. Protein sequence: CASSRRGGIEKLFF.

This chain joins TRBV29-1 and TRBJ2-7; D unresolved. CDR1 and CDR2 from the germline V gene are SQVTM and ANQGSEA. V was shortened by 7 bases and J by 0 bases, with 10 bases between the two germline ends. The CDR3 is made up of 12 amino acids. The CDR3 DNA reads as TGCAGCGCCCTGACATCCTCCTACGAGCAGTACTTC. Protein sequence: CSALTSSYEQYF.

The chain has TRBV5-1 and TRBJ1-1, with D hard to call. Trimming took 0 bases from V and 5 from J, leaving 14 bases between them. The germline CDR1 and CDR2 sequences are SGHRS and YFSETQ. The CDR3 consists of 15 residues. This CDR3 reads CASSLEAPGGTEAFF. DNA of the CDR3: TGCGCCAGCAGCTTGGAGGCCCCTGGAGGGACTGAAGCTTTCTTT.

Turning to this clone: One end of the junction is discordant with germline, which a read error may explain. The rearrangement joins TRBV7-7 to TRBJ2-5; D ambiguous. The J call is in doubt because the DNA end fits TRBJ2-7 better. Germline CDR1 SSHAT, CDR2 FNYEAQ (reference sequence). The CDR3 is 12 amino acids. In nucleotides, the CDR3 is TGTGCTAGCAGCTTAAAGTTTTACGAGCAGTACTTC. It yields the protein CASSLKFYEQYF.

V and J are TRBV9 and TRBJ2-7; no clear D. CDR3 length: 13 amino acids. The germline V gene has CDR1 SGDLS and CDR2 YYNGEE. Trimming took off 0 bases at V and 0 bases at J, with 4 bases between the two ends. This CDR3 is CASSVDHSYEQYF. The CDR3 DNA reads as TGTGCCAGCAGCGTAGATCACTCCTACGAGCAGTACTTC.

The chain employs TRBV7-9 and TRBJ1-5; D may be TRBD1 (6 bases). Germline CDR1 SEHNR, CDR2 FQNEAQ (reference sequence). This CDR3 is built from 13 residues. Trimming left V 5 bases short and J 5 bases short, with 10 bases between. CDR3: CASSLEGDQPQHF. Here the CDR3 DNA reads TGTGCCAGCAGCCTAGAGGGGGATCAGCCCCAGCATTTT.

The rearrangement links TRBV30 to TRBJ2-5; TRBD2 agrees at 10 bases. V was pared by 1 base and J by 4 bases, with 9 bases of the junction left unmatched. The length of the CDR3 is 16 residues. Germline CDR1 and CDR2: GTSNPN and SVGIG (reference sequence). The CDR3 DNA is TGTGCCTGGAGTGACGCCCCCTCTAGCGGGAGAGAGACCCAGTACTTC. Translated, it gives CAWSDAPSSGRETQYF.

The chain couples TRBV5-1 to TRBJ2-5; D is undetermined. The CDR3 loop spans 14 amino acids. Germline V gene lookup returns CDR1 SGHRS and CDR2 YFSETQ. V was trimmed by 4 bases and J by 0 bases, leaving 10 bases between them. The CDR3 loop is CASSRMGDQETQYF. In nucleotides, the CDR3 is TGCGCCAGCAGCCGTATGGGCGACCAAGAGACCCAGTACTTC.

V is TRBV2 and J is TRBJ1-2; possibly TRBD1 for D (6 bases). V was shortened by 4 bases and J by 3 bases, with 12 bases between the two germline ends. The V gene's germline CDR1 is SNHLY and CDR2 FYNNEI. The CDR3 totals 14 residues. The CDR3 sequence is CASSGRTEDYGYTF. In nucleotides, the CDR3 is TGTGCCAGCAGTGGTAGGACAGAAGACTATGGCTACACCTTC.

This sequence joins TRBV27 and TRBJ2-1; D is perhaps TRBD2 (6 bases). There are 16 residues in the CDR3. Looked up from germline, CDR1 is MNHEY and CDR2 is SMNVEV (reference sequence). Trimming pared 6 bases from V and 0 bases from J, leaving 15 bases between. CDR3 coding DNA: TGTGCCAGCAGCCGCTATCAGGGAGGCTCCTACAATGAGCAGTTCTTC. Translation: CASSRYQGGSYNEQFF.

The V call is TRBV5-3, the J call TRBJ2-1; D is perhaps TRBD2 (6 bases). TRBV5-3 is assigned to the ORF class and has an uncertain function. With 9 bases removed from V and 1 base from J, the gap between germline ends came to 14 bases. The CDR3 runs 14 residues. The CDR3 sequence: CANRRAWSYNEQFF. Written as DNA, the CDR3 is TGTGCCAACCGGAGGGCCTGGTCCTACAATGAGCAGTTCTTC.

The chain uses TRBV27 and TRBJ2-7; possibly TRBD1 for D (5 bases). Trimming removed 7 bases from V and 0 bases from J, with 13 bases in between. The CDR3 is made up of 14 amino acids. Germline CDR1 reads MNHEY; CDR2 reads SMNVEV (reference sequence). In DNA, the CDR3 is TGTGCCAGCACCGCGGACAAGTACTCCTACGAGCAGTACTTC. Its protein is CASTADKYSYEQYF.

The chain joins TRBV2 to TRBJ2-2, with D possibly TRBD1 on 6 matching bases. The CDR3 has 14 residues. CDR1 and CDR2 (germline): SNHLY, FYNNEI. The germline V and J ends were trimmed by 7 bases and 0 bases, with 9 bases remaining between them. CDR3: CASNKGANTGELFF. DNA of the CDR3: TGTGCCAGCAATAAGGGGGCGAACACCGGGGAGCTGTTTTTT.

Written as DNA, the CDR3 is TGTGCCAGCAGCCCACAGGGTCACGAGCAGTACTTC. It codes for CASSPQGHEQYF. This chain uses TRBV7-9 with TRBJ2-7, with TRBD1 as a possible D gene (6 bases). Germline CDR1 SEHNR, CDR2 FQNEAQ (reference sequence). With 5 bases removed from V and 5 bases from J, the gap between germline ends came to 10 bases. CDR3 length: 12 residues.

This chain connects TRBV11-2 to TRBJ2-5, with D possibly being TRBD1 (5 bases). V dropped 5 bases and J dropped 5 bases, with 15 bases sitting between them. CDR3 length: 14 residues. In germline, CDR1 is SGHAT, CDR2 FQNNGV. The CDR3 loop reads CASSLPRAWETQYF. In DNA, the CDR3 is TGTGCCAGCAGCCTCCCCAGGGCTTGGGAGACCCAGTACTTC.

This sequence joins TRBV12-5 and TRBJ2-7, with 8 bases fitting TRBD1. The CDR3 runs to 13 residues. Trimming took 7 bases from V and 5 from J; bases not matched to a gene: 7. In germline, CDR1 is LGHNT, CDR2 FRNRAP. The CDR3 coding sequence is TGTGCTAGTGCTATACAGGGGGTCCACGAGCAGTACTTC. Its protein product is CASAIQGVHEQYF.

The J gene is TRBJ2-3, the V gene TRBV30; D unresolved. From germline, CDR1 is GTSNPN and CDR2 SVGIG (reference sequence). The CDR3 extends over 14 amino acids. V lost 4 bases, J lost 0 bases, and 11 bases lay in between. The CDR3 sequence: CAWNLFQSTDTQYF. DNA for the CDR3: TGTGCCTGGAATCTTTTTCAGAGCACAGATACGCAGTATTTT.

The chain couples TRBV7-9 to TRBJ2-5, with 11 nucleotides matching TRBD2. V shed 1 base, J shed 4 bases, and the junction held 2 bases outside the gene matches. CDR3 length: 15 amino acids. Germline V gene sequence: CDR1 SEHNR, CDR2 FQNEAQ (reference sequence). Here the CDR3 DNA reads TGTGCCAGCAGCTTAGGGCTAGCGGGAGGAGAGACCCAGTACTTC. Its translation is CASSLGLAGGETQYF.

This sequence joins TRBV19 and TRBJ1-3; no clear D. Germline V gene data show CDR1 as LNHDA and CDR2 as SQIVND (reference sequence). The CDR3 loop spans 15 amino acids. The V end was cut by 7 bases, the J end by 3 bases, with 16 bases between. The DNA of the CDR3 is TGTGCCAGTATCCCTGGCAGACAAGGTGGAAACACCATATATTTT. Translation gives CASIPGRQGGNTIYF.

V and J are TRBV9 and TRBJ2-7; 7 bases line up with TRBD1. J lost 7 bases, V lost 4 bases, and 11 bases had no gene match. CDR1 is SGDLS, CDR2 YYNGEE, per germline. The CDR3 consists of 14 residues. CDR3 in DNA: TGTGCCAGCAGCCCTAGGCAGGGGGTCGGGGAGCAGTACTTC. This encodes CASSPRQGVGEQYF.

The chain carries TRBV7-2 and TRBJ1-1; D might be TRBD1 (5 bases). There are 14 residues in the CDR3. The V end was cut by 5 bases, the J end by 10 bases, with 20 bases between. Germline lookup yields CDR1 SGHTA and CDR2 FQGNSA. CDR3 DNA sequence: TGTGCCAGCAGCCCCTACCGACAGCCACCTTCAGCTTTCTTT. It encodes CASSPYRQPPSAFF.

The chain combines TRBV29-1 with TRBJ2-2, with TRBD1 as a possible D gene (5 bases). Germline lookup yields CDR1 SQVTM and CDR2 ANQGSEA. V was shortened by 6 bases and J by 3 bases, with 14 bases between the two germline ends. The CDR3 is made up of 14 amino acids. The CDR3 region is CSVDTGVDTGELFF. Here the CDR3 DNA reads TGCAGCGTCGACACAGGTGTAGACACCGGGGAGCTGTTTTTT.

This rearrangement joins TRBV5-1 to TRBJ1-3; weak D call: TRBD1 (6 bases). The CDR3 length is 15 residues. Trimming took 4 bases from V and 0 from J, leaving 11 bases between them. CDR1 SGHRS and CDR2 YFSETQ come from the germline V gene. This chain's CDR3 is CASSLGQSSGNTIYF. The CDR3 DNA sequence: TGCGCCAGCAGCCTTGGACAGAGCTCTGGAAACACCATATATTTT.

The chain joins TRBV19 to TRBJ1-2; the D gene is possibly TRBD1 (5 bases). CDR1 LNHDA and CDR2 SQIVND come from the germline V gene (reference sequence). V was trimmed by 0 bases and J by 2 bases, leaving 10 bases between them. The CDR3 totals 15 residues. CDR3 DNA: TGTGCCAGTAGTATAGATGGGACTCTAAACTATGGCTACACCTTC. This encodes CASSIDGTLNYGYTF.